Each of the 26 T cell receptor beta chains below was sequenced from the same sample in a study of T cell repertoires in cytomegalovirus infection. These receptors' antigens are unknown. TCRdb processed the reads anew with MiXCR; each CDR3 protein has one entry. The table includes 650,000 to 850,000 distinct CDR3 sequences, approximately 32% detected once. The source material was cultured CD8+ T cells from PBMCs, sampled from culture after CMV antigen stimulation. All receptors come from a human donor in good health (CMV status not recorded). Some clones in this sample may be carry-over from other donors' samples.

This clonotype was recorded a few times. The chain carries TRBV4-2 and TRBJ2-1; TRBD2 aligns across 12 bases. The germline V gene has CDR1 LGHNA and CDR2 YNFKEQ. The V and J ends lost 0 bases and 10 bases, in that order; junction bases with no gene match: 7. There are 16 residues in the CDR3. The CDR3, as DNA: TGTGCCAGCAGCCAAGAATTCGGACTAGCGGGGCGGGAGCAGTTCTTC. The encoded protein is CASSQEFGLAGREQFF.

The chain uses TRBV27 and TRBJ2-3; 12 bases agree with TRBD2. The CDR3 runs 17 residues. Trimming cost V 6 bases and J 1 base; bases outside gene matches: 8. Germline CDR1 is MNHEY and CDR2 is SMNVEV (reference sequence). The CDR3 region has the DNA TGTGCCAGCAGCCATCCCCGGACTAGCGGGGGCACAGATACGCAGTATTTT. It yields the protein CASSHPRTSGGTDTQYF.

This clonotype was picked up one time. J is TRBJ1-2 and V is TRBV9; D perhaps matches TRBD1 (6 bases). Deletions cut 3 bases from V and 5 bases from J, with 20 bases between. The CDR3 is 16 residues long. Germline values: CDR1 SGDLS, CDR2 YYNGEE. This CDR3 is CASSAGPYDRPYGYTF. The CDR3 DNA sequence: TGTGCCAGCAGCGCAGGACCGTATGACAGGCCATATGGCTACACCTTC.

This clonotype came up many times. This chain links TRBV28 with TRBJ2-7; D is tentatively TRBD1 or TRBD2 (5 bases each). Trimming left V 6 bases short and J 0 bases short, with 15 bases between. Germline loops: CDR1 MDHEN, CDR2 SYDVKM. This CDR3 has 15 amino acids. This chain's CDR3 is CASSLRGVTSYEQYF. The DNA for the CDR3 is TGTGCCAGCAGCCTGAGGGGTGTAACCTCCTACGAGCAGTACTTC.

This clonotype was seen a handful of times. The chain is built from TRBV5-6 and TRBJ2-5, with D perhaps being TRBD1 or TRBD2 (5 bases each). Trimming cost V 1 base and J 13 bases, with 20 bases left between them. Germline V gives CDR1 SGHDT, CDR2 YYEEEE. This CDR3 contains 14 residues. In DNA form, the CDR3 reads TGTGCCAGCAGCTTGCAGGGCACCCGGGAAGTTTGGTACTTC. Protein sequence: CASSLQGTREVWYF.

The chain is built from TRBV19 and TRBJ1-3, with 9 positions matching TRBD1. Germline V gene sequence: CDR1 LNHDA, CDR2 SQIVND (reference sequence). CDR3 length: 16 residues. The trim removed 6 bases at V and 0 bases at J, leaving 6 bases unmatched. The CDR3 region is CASRHRGPSSGNTIYF. CDR3 nucleotides: TGTGCCAGTAGACACAGGGGGCCGAGCTCTGGAAACACCATATATTTT.

The chain recombines TRBV27 with TRBJ1-5; tentatively, D is TRBD1 (6 bases). The CDR3 consists of 13 residues. CDR1 MNHEY and CDR2 SMNVEV come from the germline V gene (reference sequence). V was pared by 8 bases and J by 7 bases, with 15 bases between. Written as DNA, the CDR3 is TGTGCCAGCGCTGAGGGGGTGGTACAGCCCCAGCATTTT. Its protein is CASAEGVVQPQHF.

V and J are TRBV5-6 and TRBJ1-5, with D hard to call. Germline lookup yields CDR1 SGHDT and CDR2 YYEEEE. This CDR3 is built from 14 residues. The V and J ends lost 4 bases and 9 bases respectively, with 17 bases between them. Written as DNA, the CDR3 is TGTGCCAGCAGCCGAGGGTCCGGGTTCGGGCCCCAGCATTTT. Its translation: CASSRGSGFGPQHF.

This clonotype has only a few counts. V gene TRBV6-2 or TRBV6-3 combines with J gene TRBJ2-2; D unclear. The length of the CDR3 is 14 residues. Germline V gene sequence: CDR1 MNHEY, CDR2 SVGEGT. Trimming shortened V by 2 bases and J by 2 bases, and 6 bases separated the two germline ends. The CDR3 here is CASSYHDNTGELFF. The CDR3 region has the DNA TGTGCCAGCAGTTACCACGACAACACCGGGGAGCTGTTTTTT.

This chain links TRBV6-1 with TRBJ1-1, with a weak D call TRBD1 (5 bases). Trimming took off 6 bases at V and 5 bases at J, with 16 bases between the two ends. The CDR3 runs 14 residues. The germline gives CDR1 MNHNS, CDR2 SASEGT. The CDR3 coding sequence is TGTGCCAGCAGCGGGGCAGGGTGGGGGACTGAAGCTTTCTTT. Translating it yields CASSGAGWGTEAFF.

This chain links TRBV2 with TRBJ2-4, with TRBD1 as a possible D gene (5 bases). This CDR3 has 14 amino acids. The germline V gene encodes CDR1 SNHLY and CDR2 FYNNEI. V lost 4 bases, J lost 4 bases, and 11 bases lay in between. The CDR3: CASSGQGFKNIQYF. CDR3 nucleotides: TGTGCCAGCAGTGGCCAGGGCTTTAAAAACATTCAGTACTTC.

Ten or more counts support this clonotype. The chain carries TRBV12-3 or TRBV12-4 and TRBJ2-7; D might be TRBD1 or TRBD2, each matching 5 bases. CDR3 length equals 12 residues. The V end was cut by 4 bases, the J end by 6 bases, with 10 bases between. The CDR3 DNA reads as TGTGCCAGCAGTTCGGGACGGTCCGAGCAGTACTTC. Encoded protein: CASSSGRSEQYF.

The chain has TRBV20-1 and TRBJ1-2, with D maybe TRBD1 (6 bases). Trimming removed 1 base at V and 3 bases at J, with 9 bases between. The V gene's germline CDR1 is DFQATT and CDR2 SNEGSKA (reference sequence). This CDR3 is built from 13 residues. CDR3 in DNA: TGCAGTGCTAGAGCGGACAGTCACTATGGCTACACCTTC. As protein: CSARADSHYGYTF.

In its sample, this clonotype was seen a few times. V and J are TRBV9 and TRBJ2-2; TRBD2 is a possible D gene (7 bases). V lost 2 bases and J lost 2, with 10 bases in between. The CDR3 loop spans 15 amino acids. Germline V gene data show CDR1 as SGDLS and CDR2 as YYNGEE. In DNA, the CDR3 is TGTGCCAGCAGCGTGGGGGGGGCTAACACCGGGGAGCTGTTTTTT. Its protein is CASSVGGANTGELFF.

V usage is TRBV10-2 and J usage is TRBJ2-5, with D tentatively TRBD2 (5 bases). The germline V and J ends were trimmed by 5 bases and 2 bases, with 9 bases remaining between them. This CDR3 is 13 amino acids long. The V gene's germline CDR1 is WSHSY and CDR2 SAAADI. The CDR3 sequence: CASSWRAQETQYF. DNA of the CDR3: TGCGCCAGCAGTTGGCGGGCACAAGAGACCCAGTACTTC.

This clonotype was seen more than once but under ten times. The chain joins TRBV7-9 to TRBJ1-1, with D perhaps TRBD1 (6 bases). This CDR3 contains 16 residues. V lost 2 bases to trimming and J lost 1 base, with 14 bases between them. Germline CDR1 reads SEHNR; CDR2 reads FQNEAQ (reference sequence). The CDR3 sequence is CASSLNYDRPNTEAFF. CDR3 DNA: TGTGCCAGCAGCTTAAACTATGACAGGCCGAACACTGAAGCTTTCTTT.

CDR3 DNA sequence: TGTGCCAGCAGTTACAGCCACCTTTCAGGGGGCGGTGGGGCCAACGTCCTGACTTTC. Amino acids: CASSYSHLSGGGGANVLTF. The V call is TRBV6-6, the J call TRBJ2-6; 8 bases are shared with TRBD1. This CDR3 is built from 19 residues. Looked up from germline, CDR1 is MNHNY and CDR2 is SVGAGI (reference sequence). Trimming took 2 bases from V and 3 from J; bases not matched to a gene: 12.

This clonotype has a count of ten or more. The chain joins TRBV6-6 to TRBJ1-1; possibly TRBD1 for D (6 bases). Trimming cost V 1 base and J 4 bases, with 13 bases left between them. The CDR3 runs 15 residues. Germline CDR1 reads MNHNY; CDR2 reads SVGAGI (reference sequence). The CDR3 reads CASSYLGGTGTEAFF. The CDR3 region has the DNA TGTGCCAGCAGTTACTTGGGGGGCACAGGCACTGAAGCTTTCTTT.

The table lists this clonotype with a few counts. V is TRBV5-1 and J is TRBJ2-7; no clear D. CDR1 and CDR2 from the germline V gene are SGHRS and YFSETQ. The CDR3 sequence is 15 residues long. V lost 1 base and J lost 0, with 11 bases in between. CDR3: CASSLLQDNSYEQYF. CDR3 in DNA: TGCGCCAGCAGCTTGCTGCAGGATAACTCCTACGAGCAGTACTTC.

CDR3 sequence (DNA): TGTGCCAGCAGCTCGGGGACAGGGCTGAGCAATCAGCCCCAGCATTTT. Translated, it gives CASSSGTGLSNQPQHF. V is TRBV7-2 and J is TRBJ1-5; the match to TRBD1 covers 9 bases. This CDR3 spans 16 amino acids. Trimming removed 4 bases from V and 1 base from J; junction bases left unmatched: 5. The germline gives CDR1 SGHTA, CDR2 FQGNSA.

This clonotype was counted a single time. For the CDR3, the DNA is TGTGCCAGCAGTGCTTGGGACAGGCCTGGCTACACCTTC. Translating gives CASSAWDRPGYTF. This chain joins TRBV25-1 and TRBJ1-2, with 8 bases aligning to TRBD1. This CDR3 spans 13 amino acids. Germline loops: CDR1 MGHDK, CDR2 SYGVNS. Trimming at V came to 4 bases and at J to 7 bases, leaving 5 bases not matched to a gene.

This chain connects TRBV29-1 to TRBJ2-3; tentatively, D is TRBD1 (6 bases). This CDR3 comprises 15 residues. Trimming cost V 4 bases and J 0 bases, with 14 bases left between them. From germline, CDR1 is SQVTM and CDR2 ANQGSEA. The CDR3: CSVGPRGQSTDTQYF. CDR3 coding DNA: TGCAGCGTTGGCCCCAGGGGCCAGAGCACAGATACGCAGTATTTT.

This clonotype was observed a few times. The rearrangement links TRBV25-1 to TRBJ2-2; D is perhaps TRBD1 or TRBD2 (7 bases each). V was trimmed by 4 bases and J by 1 base, leaving 28 bases between them. The CDR3 covers 21 residues. Germline assignment: CDR1 MGHDK and CDR2 SYGVNS. The CDR3, as DNA: TGTGCCAGCAGTGGGATAACCACAGGGGAGGGTTCCCCTAAGAACACCGGGGAGCTGTTTTTT. It specifies CASSGITTGEGSPKNTGELFF.

This clonotype was seen more than once but under ten times. V and J are TRBV7-9 and TRBJ2-3; D possibly uses TRBD1 or TRBD2 (5 bases each). The CDR3 covers 15 residues. Trimming removed 10 bases at V and 2 bases at J, with 19 bases between. The germline V gene has CDR1 SEHNR and CDR2 FQNEAQ (reference sequence). The CDR3 spells CAISNRDGFTDTQYF. The CDR3 bases are TGTGCCATCTCAAACCGGGACGGATTCACAGATACGCAGTATTTT.

This clonotype was detected a few times. The chain couples TRBV5-4 to TRBJ1-1, with a possible D match to TRBD1 (5 bases). V dropped 0 bases and J dropped 0 bases, with 9 bases sitting between them. CDR1 and CDR2 from the germline V gene are SGHNT and YYREEE (reference sequence). The CDR3 loop spans 15 amino acids. CDR3: CASSLGGDLNTEAFF. CDR3 sequence (DNA): TGTGCCAGCAGCTTGGGGGGGGATCTGAACACTGAAGCTTTCTTT.

The gene calls are TRBV11-2 and TRBJ2-1; D call uncertain. CDR1 and CDR2 from the germline V gene are SGHAT and FQNNGV. V was shortened by 6 bases and J by 2 bases, with 14 bases between the two germline ends. The CDR3 consists of 15 residues. The CDR3 spells CASSSDGEAYNEQFF. The CDR3 DNA reads as TGTGCCAGCAGTTCAGATGGGGAAGCCTACAATGAGCAGTTCTTC.